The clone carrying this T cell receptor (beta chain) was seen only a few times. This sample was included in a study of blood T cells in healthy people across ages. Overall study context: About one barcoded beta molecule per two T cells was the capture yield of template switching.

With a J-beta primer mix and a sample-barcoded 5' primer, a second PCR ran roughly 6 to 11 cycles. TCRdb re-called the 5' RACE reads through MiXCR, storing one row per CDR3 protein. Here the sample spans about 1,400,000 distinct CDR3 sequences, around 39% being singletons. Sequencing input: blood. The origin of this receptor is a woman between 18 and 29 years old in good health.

The chain's CDR3 is CSASPSGLYNEQFF. The CDR3 DNA sequence: TGCAGTGCTAGCCCTAGCGGCCTCTACAATGAGCAGTTCTTC. The gene calls are TRBV20-1 and TRBJ2-1; the match to TRBD2 covers 7 bases. Germline-derived CDR1 and CDR2 are DFQATT and SNEGSKA (reference sequence). V lost 3 bases and J lost 3; bases outside the gene matches: 5. This CDR3 spans 14 amino acids.